The 32 T cell receptor beta chains reported below all come from one sample, sequenced in a study of Graves' ophthalmopathy and Graves' hyperthyroidism. Amplifying from RNA transcripts, the study obtained TCR beta CDR3 regions. In the first round, RT-PCR was carried out with HTBI primers, and a multiplex PCR formed the second round. MiXCR, run by TCRdb on the multiplex PCR reads, gives a single entry per CDR3 protein. The sample includes 52,000 or so distinct CDR3 sequences, approximately 47% of them seen just once. The material sequenced was peripheral blood. Receptor source: an adult woman with Graves' ophthalmopathy.

The CDR3 reads CASSAGLAGSDTQYF. In nucleotides, the CDR3 is TGTGCCAGCAGCGCGGGACTAGCGGGGTCAGATACGCAGTATTTT. This rearrangement joins TRBV9 to TRBJ2-3; 13 bases are shared with TRBD2. The CDR3 contains 15 residues. V trimming: 3 bases; J trimming: 4 bases; junction bases outside the gene matches: 2. Germline lookup yields CDR1 SGDLS and CDR2 YYNGEE.

The J gene is TRBJ1-1, the V gene TRBV20-1, with TRBD1 as a possible D gene (5 bases). Trimming took off 0 bases at V and 3 bases at J, with 11 bases between the two ends. This CDR3 contains 14 residues. In germline, CDR1 is DFQATT, CDR2 SNEGSKA (reference sequence). For the CDR3, the DNA is TGCAGTGCTAGAGAGGGGGGGTCTGACACTGAAGCTTTCTTT. Its translation is CSAREGGSDTEAFF.

The table lists this clonotype with a few counts. The chain recombines TRBV12-3 or TRBV12-4 with TRBJ2-1, with no clear D. V gave up 1 base and J gave up 7 bases, with 14 bases separating them. This CDR3 spans 15 amino acids. This chain's CDR3 is CASSLGLISDNEQFF. Written as DNA, the CDR3 is TGTGCCAGCAGTTTAGGGCTAATCTCAGATAATGAGCAGTTCTTC.

This clonotype has a count of ten or more. The chain couples TRBV3-2 to TRBJ2-7. TRBV3-2 is given as a pseudogene. The CDR3 is 9 residues long. The CDR3 protein is CATPYEQYF. The CDR3 coding sequence is TGTGCCACCCCCTACGAGCAGTACTTC.

The chain joins TRBV20-1 to TRBJ2-7; 11 bases fit TRBD2. The germline CDR1 and CDR2 sequences are DFQATT and SNEGSKA (reference sequence). The CDR3 has 19 residues. Trimming at V came to 4 bases and at J to 3 bases, leaving 20 bases not matched to a gene. CDR3 nucleotides: TGCAGTGCTAAGGACAGGGGACTCATAGCGGGAGGGCCTGTCTACGAGCAGTACTTC. Encoded protein: CSAKDRGLIAGGPVYEQYF.

This clonotype was picked up many times. This chain links TRBV28 with TRBJ1-5; unclear D gene. Germline values: CDR1 MDHEN, CDR2 SYDVKM. This CDR3 spans 13 amino acids. Trimming shortened V by 3 bases and J by 3 bases, and 6 bases separated the two germline ends. CDR3 sequence reads: CASSLSDNQPQHF. In nucleotides, the CDR3 is TGTGCCAGCAGTTTGTCAGACAATCAGCCCCAGCATTTT.

This clonotype was seen repeatedly, ten times or more. The chain employs TRBV7-2 and TRBJ2-3; no definite D call. This CDR3 is 16 amino acids long. Germline values: CDR1 SGHTA, CDR2 FQGNSA. The V end lost 1 base, the J end lost 4 bases, and 15 bases lay between the germline ends. The DNA for the CDR3 is TGTGCCAGCAGCTTAGGTCTGGCGGTCCTCCCAGATACGCAGTATTTT. This gives the protein CASSLGLAVLPDTQYF. The variable domain in full, completed from reference TRBV7-2 and TRBJ2-3, reads GAGVSQSPSNKVTEKGKDVELRCDPISGHTALYWYRQSLGQGLEFLIYFQGNSAPDKSGLPSDRFSAERTGGSVSTLTIQRTQQEDSAVYLCASSLGLAVLPDTQYFGPGTRLTVL.

This clonotype came up many times. V usage is TRBV5-1 and J usage is TRBJ1-1, with 10 nucleotides matching TRBD1. The CDR3 is made up of 15 amino acids. Germline V gene lookup returns CDR1 SGHRS and CDR2 YFSETQ. J gave up 4 bases and V 4 bases, and 7 bases lay outside the gene matches. The CDR3 sequence: CASSPRQGAGTEAFF. CDR3 DNA sequence: TGCGCCAGCAGCCCCCGACAGGGGGCTGGCACTGAAGCTTTCTTT.

Concerning this clonotype itself: The final CDR3 position lacks the conserved phenylalanine or tryptophan, pointing to a likely read error. The DNA is left out, because the CDR3 cannot be placed on it with certainty; the CDR3 is given as TCRdb lists it. This chain joins TRBV7-2 and TRBJ2-6; the DNA was not compared with TRBD1, the D call given in the table. Germline V CDR1 and CDR2: SGHTA, FQGNSA. The CDR3 is 8 amino acids long, termini counted. CDR3 region: CASSPDRV.

This clonotype was detected ten times or more. The J gene is TRBJ1-2, the V gene TRBV6-2 or TRBV6-3, with TRBD1 as a possible D gene (5 bases). Looked up from germline, CDR1 is MNHEY and CDR2 is SVGEGT. The CDR3 loop spans 14 amino acids. Deletions cut 7 bases from V and 4 bases from J, with 16 bases between. CDR3 residues: CASTEGPDSYGYTF. Here the CDR3 DNA reads TGTGCCAGCACCGAGGGGCCAGACAGCTATGGCTACACCTTC.

The rearrangement joins TRBV18 to TRBJ2-3, with a possible D match to TRBD1 (5 bases). The germline gives CDR1 KGHSH, CDR2 LQKENI. Trimming left V 5 bases short and J 0 bases short, with 18 bases between. The CDR3 spans 17 residues. The CDR3 DNA is TGTGCCAGCTCATCCCTCATCCAGACAGCCAGCACAGATACGCAGTATTTT. Its translation is CASSSLIQTASTDTQYF.

In regard to this clonotype: Relative to the germline gene, one junction end is altered; a read error may explain this. The chain joins TRBV2 to TRBJ2-1, with D possibly matching TRBD2 (6 bases). Looked up from germline, CDR1 is SNHLY and CDR2 is FYNNEI. This CDR3 comprises 14 residues. The CDR3 reads CACRVGGAYNVQFF. CDR3 coding DNA: TGTGCCTGCAGAGTGGGGGGAGCCTACAATGTGCAGTTCTTC. The whole variable domain, remainder taken from reference TRBV2 and TRBJ2-1, is EPEVTQTPSHQVTQMGQEVILRCVPISNHLYFYWYRQILGQKVEFLVSFYNNEISEKSEIFDDQFSVERPDGSNFTLKIRSTKLEDSAMYFCACRVGGAYNVQFFGPGTRLTVL.

Details on this clonotype: A read error may account for a junction end that differs from germline. This chain connects TRBV12-3 or TRBV12-4 to TRBJ2-7; D gene unclear. The CDR3 has 8 residues. CDR3 DNA sequence: TGTGCCAGCAGTTTTCACCCCTTT. The encoded protein is CASSFHPF.

The sample holds many counts of this clonotype. This sequence joins TRBV19 and TRBJ1-4, with D maybe TRBD1 (5 bases). The germline V gene encodes CDR1 LNHDA and CDR2 SQIVND (reference sequence). The CDR3 covers 15 residues. Trimming took 6 bases from V and 0 from J, leaving 11 bases between them. In nucleotides, the CDR3 is TGTGCCAGTAGAAGACAGACTACAACTAATGAAAAACTGTTTTTT. Its protein is CASRRQTTTNEKLFF. Together with reference TRBV19 and TRBJ1-4, the CDR3 gives the full variable domain: DGGITQSPKYLFRKEGQNVTLSCEQNLNHDAMYWYRQDPGQGLRLIYYSQIVNDFQKGDIAEGYSVSREKKESFPLTVTSAQKNPTAFYLCASRRQTTTNEKLFFGSGTQLSVL.

This clonotype was observed a single time. The chain employs TRBV6-4 and TRBJ1-4; D is ambiguous. V was clipped by 2 bases and J by 16 bases, with 8 bases between them. This CDR3 comprises 10 residues. CDR1 is MRHNA and CDR2 is SNTAGT in the germline V gene. The CDR3 DNA is TGTGCCAGCAGTGACCGGGCGAAGTTTTTT. It translates to CASSDRAKFF.

This chain uses TRBV20-1 with TRBJ2-1; weak D call: TRBD2 (7 bases). V lost 5 bases and J lost 5, with 31 bases in between. The CDR3 covers 19 residues. Germline CDR1 and CDR2: DFQATT and SNEGSKA (reference sequence). The CDR3 sequence: CSAEGGGAGAGANDNEQFF. DNA for the CDR3: TGCAGTGCTGAGGGTGGGGGCGCGGGGGCTGGGGCCAACGACAATGAGCAGTTCTTC.

By sample share, this clonotype is medium-sized (0.01 to 0.1%). CDR3 DNA sequence: TGTGCCAGTAGTCACCAGGCTGGGACCCAGTACTTC. Translating gives CASSHQAGTQYF. The chain is built from TRBV19 and TRBJ2-5; D gene uncertain. In germline, CDR1 is LNHDA, CDR2 SQIVND (reference sequence). The V end was cut by 5 bases, the J end by 7 bases, with 11 bases between. The CDR3 has 12 residues. Full variable domain (outside the CDR3, taken from reference TRBV19 and TRBJ2-5): DGGITQSPKYLFRKEGQNVTLSCEQNLNHDAMYWYRQDPGQGLRLIYYSQIVNDFQKGDIAEGYSVSREKKESFPLTVTSAQKNPTAFYLCASSHQAGTQYFGPGTRLLVL.

This clonotype was seen many times. This chain uses TRBV4-1 with TRBJ2-5; TRBD1 is a possible D gene (5 bases). The ends were cut back, 0 bases at V and 3 bases at J, with 5 bases in the middle. CDR3 length: 13 residues. CDR1 is MGHRA, CDR2 YSYEKL, per germline. For the CDR3, the DNA is TGCGCCAGCAGCCAAGACAGGGAAGAGACCCAGTACTTC. This translates into CASSQDREETQYF.

This clonotype was detected only a few times. This could be a read error, since a much larger clone is one nucleotide away. The J gene is TRBJ2-1, the V gene TRBV5-4, with D tentatively TRBD1 or TRBD2 (5 bases each). In germline, CDR1 is SGHNT, CDR2 YYREEE (reference sequence). CDR3 length equals 16 residues. Trimming removed 4 bases at V and 6 bases at J, with 20 bases between. The CDR3 sequence: CASSVPGTPTANEQFF. The CDR3 coding sequence is TGTGCCAGCAGCGTTCCCGGGACCCCTACCGCCAATGAGCAGTTCTTC.

This clonotype occurred many times. The chain has TRBV11-3 and TRBJ2-3; the D gene is possibly TRBD2 (5 bases). The CDR3 spans 17 residues. From germline, CDR1 is SGHNT and CDR2 YENEEA. The V gene lost 4 bases and the J gene lost 0 bases, with 17 bases spanning the gap. The chain's CDR3 is CASSSEGGGFSTDTQYF. DNA for the CDR3: TGTGCCAGCAGCTCCGAGGGTGGCGGGTTTAGCACAGATACGCAGTATTTT.

This clonotype appeared many times. The chain uses TRBV11-2 and TRBJ2-1; D possibly corresponds to TRBD2 (6 bases). Trimming took 6 bases from V and 4 from J, leaving 22 bases between them. CDR3 length: 17 amino acids. CDR1 is SGHAT and CDR2 is FQNNGV in the germline V gene. The CDR3, as DNA: TGTGCCAGCAGGAGATGGGGCGTGAGGGAGGATTACAATGAGCAGTTCTTC. Translation: CASRRWGVREDYNEQFF.

This chain links TRBV29-1 with TRBJ1-1, with a tentative D call TRBD1 (6 bases). Trimming left V 5 bases short and J 7 bases short, with 14 bases between. The CDR3 is 12 amino acids. CDR1 is SQVTM, CDR2 ANQGSEA, per germline. The CDR3 region is CSVLDRGGEAFF. The CDR3 bases are TGCAGCGTTTTGGACAGAGGGGGTGAAGCTTTCTTT.

This clonotype occurred a few times. The chain joins TRBV9 to TRBJ1-2; no reliable D call. Germline V CDR1 and CDR2: SGDLS, YYNGEE. V lost 2 bases, J lost 10 bases, and 12 bases lay in between. This CDR3 contains 12 residues. DNA for the CDR3: TGTGCCAGCAGCGTTAAACGGGAGGACTACACCTTC. Translated: CASSVKREDYTF. The entire variable domain, with the rest obtained from reference TRBV9 and TRBJ1-2, is as follows: DSGVTQTPKHLITATGQRVTLRCSPRSGDLSVYWYQQSLDQGLQFLIQYYNGEERAKGNILERFSAQQFPDLHSELNLSSLELGDSALYFCASSVKREDYTFGSGTRLTVV.

V gene TRBV24-1 combines with J gene TRBJ2-1; 10 bases fit TRBD1. Trimming removed 5 bases from V and 7 bases from J; junction bases left unmatched: 10. The CDR3 consists of 16 residues. The germline gives CDR1 KGHDR, CDR2 SFDVKD. Written as DNA, the CDR3 is TGTGCCACCAGTGCTACGAACGACAGGGGGCAAAATGAGCAGTTCTTC. It encodes CATSATNDRGQNEQFF.

This clonotype was counted at least ten times. V is TRBV5-1 and J is TRBJ2-5, with D perhaps being TRBD1 or TRBD2 (5 bases each). The CDR3 sequence is 15 residues long. Trimming took off 4 bases at V and 0 bases at J, with 13 bases between the two ends. CDR1 is SGHRS and CDR2 is YFSETQ in the germline V gene. CDR3 sequence (DNA): TGCGCCAGCAGCGAGGGGCCACCGTACCAAGAGACCCAGTACTTC. Its protein is CASSEGPPYQETQYF.

This clonotype was picked up many times. CDR3 bases: TGTGCCTGGAGTGTGCGAGACCTCTATGGCTACACCTTC. The encoded protein is CAWSVRDLYGYTF. The chain recombines TRBV30 with TRBJ1-2; D is unresolved. V lost 0 bases, J lost 4 bases, and 9 bases lay in between. Germline CDR1 and CDR2: GTSNPN and SVGIG (reference sequence). CDR3 length: 13 residues.

In regard to this clonotype: It is likely a read error, because the conserved phenylalanine at the end of the CDR3 is missing. The chain employs TRBV20-1 and TRBJ1-6; perhaps TRBD1 as D (6 bases). The CDR3 covers 14 residues. CDR1 and CDR2 from the germline V gene are DFQATT and SNEGSKA (reference sequence). Trimming removed 5 bases from V and 10 bases from J, with 18 bases in between. The chain's CDR3 is CSAGLGGAESPLHL. The CDR3 DNA sequence: TGCAGTGCTGGGCTCGGGGGGGCAGAGTCACCCCTCCACTTG.

The chain employs TRBV5-4 and TRBJ2-1; D perhaps matches TRBD1 (7 bases). Germline loops: CDR1 SGHNT, CDR2 YYREEE (reference sequence). This CDR3 comprises 16 residues. Trimming took 4 bases from V and 9 from J, leaving 23 bases between them. CDR3 bases: TGTGCCAGCAGCCGGGAGCAGGGGGTTTGGAACACTGAGCAGTTCTTC. Translation: CASSREQGVWNTEQFF.

This clonotype has a single count. The genes are TRBV4-1 and TRBJ2-2; TRBD2 is a possible D gene (6 bases). The CDR3 extends over 14 amino acids. Per the germline V gene, CDR1 is MGHRA and CDR2 is YSYEKL. V was trimmed by 1 base and J by 8 bases, leaving 11 bases between them. In DNA form, the CDR3 reads TGCGCCAGCAGCCAAGGCTTCGGGAGAGGGGAGCTGTTTTTT. This encodes CASSQGFGRGELFF.

At least ten counts were recorded for this clonotype. The CDR3 nucleotides read TGCGCCAGCAGCCAAGGGGGAGTGGGCACAGATACGCAGTATTTT. Its protein product is CASSQGGVGTDTQYF. The genes are TRBV4-1 and TRBJ2-3; D may be TRBD2 (5 bases). Between the trimmed V and J ends, which lost 1 base and 1 base, there was a span of 9 bases. The CDR3 is 15 amino acids. Germline-derived CDR1 and CDR2 are MGHRA and YSYEKL.

This clonotype appeared many times. The chain joins TRBV6-4 to TRBJ2-2, with a tentative D call TRBD2 (5 bases). V was cut by 5 bases and J by 5 bases, with 12 bases left in between. CDR3 length: 14 residues. The germline CDR1 and CDR2 sequences are MRHNA and SNTAGT. The CDR3 is CASSRGPVTGELFF. The CDR3 bases are TGTGCCAGCAGTCGGGGTCCGGTAACCGGGGAGCTGTTTTTT.

This clonotype was observed a single time. This sequence may be a read error, since a much larger clone differs from it by one base. The CDR3 carries no conserved terminal phenylalanine or tryptophan, so it likely arises from a read error. The chain links TRBV28 to TRBJ1-1; TRBD1 aligns across 7 bases. From germline, CDR1 is MDHEN and CDR2 SYDVKM. The CDR3 contains 13 residues. Losses at the gene ends were 2 bases for V and 8 bases for J; bases not matched to a gene: 5. CDR3 sequence: CASSLQGGMEAFL. CDR3 coding DNA: TGTGCCAGCAGTTTACAGGGGGGGATGGAAGCTTTCCTT.